This paragraph covers one T cell receptor (beta chain) sequence. The antigen it recognizes is unknown. No much larger clone is present one base from it, and per-base qualities are unavailable. The data originate from a study of beta chain features in type 1 diabetes (dated by TCRdb to between 2018 and 2020). With regard to the full study: No differences in mean age, gender distribution, total cell number or subset yield were found between patients and healthy donors. A total of about 110 million sorted cells were examined across all samples, and the number of cells per subset was strongly correlated with RNA yield. In the study, recently diagnosed type 1 diabetes patients and matched healthy donors were compared on the TCRB repertoires of their sorted circulating CD4+ T cell subsets. Regulatory and stem cell-like memory subsets were obtained from only 8 patients and roughly 8 healthy donors, while naive and central memory subsets were obtained from all 30 or so donors. General study outcomes and caveats: In all four CD4+ subsets, TCRB CDR3 length was moderately but significantly shorter in type 1 diabetes patients. Shorter templates might have been favored by PCR, but patient and control samples were amplified and corrected together, so both groups would have been affected equally by any skew. Because cDNA was sequenced instead of genomic DNA, activated cells with high expression could be over-represented, although the groups did not differ in activation or CD3 levels. Naive, central memory and regulatory TCRB repertoires appeared more similar among patients than among healthy donors. HLA sub-analyses involved small numbers of individuals, so any influence of HLA type on TCRB rearrangement remained unresolved. At VDJ recombination sites, type 1 diabetes patients had fewer insertions and more deleted nucleotides, which implies abnormalities in thymic rearrangement.

Each donor gave one peripheral blood draw, averaging roughly 100 mL, which was collected into heparinised tubes. Naive, central memory, regulatory and stem cell-like memory CD4+ T cells were sorted on a BD FACSAria II using a panel including CD45RO, CCR7, CD25, CD127, CD95 and CD27. Every sorted population had a purity above 98%. PBMCs were isolated immediately by Lymphoprep density gradient centrifugation and stained directly without culture. So that batch effects would be minimized, each experiment stained and sorted samples in pairs, pairing one healthy donor with one patient. The entire isolated RNA was reverse transcribed using the High Capacity cDNA Reverse Transcription Kit, and thus expressed TCRB transcripts were sequenced. Deep immunoSEQ sequencing was performed on naive, central memory and regulatory T cell samples, with an average of roughly 3.5 million total reads per sample. Sorted cells were lysed in RLT buffer, and RNA was extracted using DNase-treated RNeasy Micro or Mini kits according to cell number. To prevent cross-contamination, each cell subset was processed individually, whereas patient and healthy donor samples were processed jointly. The immunoSEQ multiplex PCR was used to amplify TCRB sequences from cDNA, yielding 87-bp fragments that span the CDR3 region. Amplicons were sequenced on the Illumina HiSeq platform. The study's own analysis went as follows. Synthetic template baselines were used to correct PCR bias computationally, reads within Hamming distance 2 were collapsed together, and singletons that could not be merged were discarded. Reads were aligned against IMGT so that V, D and J genes, CDR3 length and insertions or deletions at six rearrangement sites could be assigned. Within each subset, clonotype counts were normalized to sorted cell number, and only after that were true diversity and Gini coefficients computed with the tcR R package. The overlap coefficient, calculated on TCRB nucleotide sequences, was used to quantify repertoire sharing. Out-of-frame TCRB sequences from naive cells were analyzed as a proxy for the pre-selection repertoire. TCRdb mirrors the immuneACCESS table, restricted to in-frame sequences. Some clones are absent from its copies; in checked studies, under half trace to an unresolved V gene, and the reason for the others is unknown. The V and J calls and clone size were taken over from that table, and D and trimming were inferred from the DNA. In all, the sample holds 150,000 or so clones, and more than 60% of those were seen once. The top ten hold roughly 0.095% of the sample.

According to the germline V gene (reference sequence), CDR1 reads DFQATT and CDR2 reads SNEGSKA. V lost 4 bases and J lost 5 bases; the stretch between them is 4 bases long. Reading from cysteine to phenylalanine, the CDR3 counts 10 amino acids. Only CDR3 DNA remains: 30 bases, in frame from the first base. The chain employs TRBV20-1 and TRBJ2-3; a confident D gene designation cannot be given. Sequenced input: naive CD4+ T cells from blood. Interpreted using the paper, the cell subset or site label stands for: true naive CD4+ T cells. The clonotype was recovered from a young man with type 1 diabetes. At the DNA level, the sequence is TGCAGTGCTAAAATAGATACGCAGTATTTT. It translates as CSAKIDTQYF.